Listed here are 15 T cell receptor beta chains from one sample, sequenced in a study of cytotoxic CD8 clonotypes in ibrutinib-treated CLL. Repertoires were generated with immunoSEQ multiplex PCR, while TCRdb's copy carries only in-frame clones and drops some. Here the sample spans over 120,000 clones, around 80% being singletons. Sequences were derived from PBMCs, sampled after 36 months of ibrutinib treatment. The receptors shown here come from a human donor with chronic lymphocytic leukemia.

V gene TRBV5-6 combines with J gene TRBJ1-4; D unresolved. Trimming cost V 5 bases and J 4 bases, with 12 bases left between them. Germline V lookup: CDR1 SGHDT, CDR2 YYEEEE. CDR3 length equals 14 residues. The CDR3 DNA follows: TGTGCCAGCAGATCCTGGGCCAATAATGAAAAACTGTTTTTT. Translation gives CASRSWANNEKLFF.

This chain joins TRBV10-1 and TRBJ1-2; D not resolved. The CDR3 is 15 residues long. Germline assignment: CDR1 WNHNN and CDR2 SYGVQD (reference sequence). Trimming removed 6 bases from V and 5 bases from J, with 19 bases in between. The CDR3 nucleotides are TGCGCCAGCAGCCCCGGACCACATTCTTCATATGGCTACACCTTC. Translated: CASSPGPHSSYGYTF.

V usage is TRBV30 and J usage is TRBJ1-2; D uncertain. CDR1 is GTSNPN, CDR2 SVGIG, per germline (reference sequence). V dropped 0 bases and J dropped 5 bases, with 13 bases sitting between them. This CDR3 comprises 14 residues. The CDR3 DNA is TGTGCCTGGAGTGTCGGTTATTCCTCTTATGGCTACACCTTC. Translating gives CAWSVGYSSYGYTF.

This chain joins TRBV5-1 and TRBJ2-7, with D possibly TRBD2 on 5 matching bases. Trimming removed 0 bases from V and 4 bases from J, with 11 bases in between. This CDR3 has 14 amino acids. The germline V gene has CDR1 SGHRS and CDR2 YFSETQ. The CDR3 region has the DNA TGCGCCAGCAGCTTGGACAAGGGAGTTTACGAGCAGTACTTC. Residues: CASSLDKGVYEQYF.

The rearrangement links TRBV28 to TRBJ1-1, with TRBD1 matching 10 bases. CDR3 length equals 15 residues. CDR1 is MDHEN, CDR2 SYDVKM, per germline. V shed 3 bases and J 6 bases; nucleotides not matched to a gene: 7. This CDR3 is CASSLLTGGASEAFF. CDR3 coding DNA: TGTGCCAGCAGTTTGTTGACAGGGGGCGCTTCTGAAGCTTTCTTT.

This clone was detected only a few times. CDR3 sequence reads: CAWSRWGGSGELFF. The DNA of the CDR3 is TGTGCCTGGAGCCGGTGGGGGGGCTCCGGGGAGCTGTTTTTT. This chain joins TRBV30 and TRBJ2-2, with D possibly TRBD2 on 7 matching bases. Trimming stripped 3 bases from V and 6 bases from J, with 14 bases between. The CDR3 consists of 14 residues. Germline V gives CDR1 GTSNPN, CDR2 SVGIG (reference sequence).

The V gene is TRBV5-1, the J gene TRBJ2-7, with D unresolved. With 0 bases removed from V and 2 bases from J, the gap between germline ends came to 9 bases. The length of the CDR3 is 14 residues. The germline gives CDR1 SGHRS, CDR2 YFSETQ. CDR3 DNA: TGCGCCAGCAGCTTGGGAGGCCAACCCTACGAGCAGTACTTC. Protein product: CASSLGGQPYEQYF. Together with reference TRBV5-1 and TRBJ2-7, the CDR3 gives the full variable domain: KAGVTQTPRYLIKTRGQQVTLSCSPISGHRSVSWYQQTPGQGLQFLFEYFSETQRNKGNFPGRFSGRQFSNSRSEMNVSTLELGDSALYLCASSLGGQPYEQYFGPGTRLTVT.

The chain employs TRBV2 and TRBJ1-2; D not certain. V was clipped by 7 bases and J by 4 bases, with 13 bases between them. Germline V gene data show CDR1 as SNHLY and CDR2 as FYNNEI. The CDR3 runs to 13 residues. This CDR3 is CASTAGSTYGYTF. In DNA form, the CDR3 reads TGTGCCAGCACCGCGGGATCAACCTATGGCTACACCTTC.

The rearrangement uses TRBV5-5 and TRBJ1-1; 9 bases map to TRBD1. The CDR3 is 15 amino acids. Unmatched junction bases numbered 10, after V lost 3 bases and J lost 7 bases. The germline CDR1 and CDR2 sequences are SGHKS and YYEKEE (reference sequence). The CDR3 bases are TGTGCCAGCAGCTCCTTAGACAGGGGGTATAGTGAAGCTTTCTTT. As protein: CASSSLDRGYSEAFF.

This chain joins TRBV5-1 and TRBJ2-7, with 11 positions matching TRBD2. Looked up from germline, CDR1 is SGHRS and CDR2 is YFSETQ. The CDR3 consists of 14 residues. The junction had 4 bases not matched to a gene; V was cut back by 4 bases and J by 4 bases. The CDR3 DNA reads TGCGCCAGCAGCGTACTAGCGGGGGTTTACGAGCAGTACTTC. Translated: CASSVLAGVYEQYF.

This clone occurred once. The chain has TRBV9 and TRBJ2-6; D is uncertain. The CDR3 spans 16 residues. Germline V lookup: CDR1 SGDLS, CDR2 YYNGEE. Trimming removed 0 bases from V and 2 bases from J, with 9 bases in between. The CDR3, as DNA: TGTGCCAGCAGCGTAGCCGTAGGTACTGGGGCCAACGTCCTGACTTTC. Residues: CASSVAVGTGANVLTF.

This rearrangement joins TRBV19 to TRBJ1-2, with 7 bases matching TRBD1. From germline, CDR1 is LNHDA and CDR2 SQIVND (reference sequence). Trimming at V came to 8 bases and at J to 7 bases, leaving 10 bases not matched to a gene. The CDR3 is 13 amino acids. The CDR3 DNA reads TGTGCCAGTGAAACAGGGGTGAGAGCTGGCTACACCTTC. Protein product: CASETGVRAGYTF.

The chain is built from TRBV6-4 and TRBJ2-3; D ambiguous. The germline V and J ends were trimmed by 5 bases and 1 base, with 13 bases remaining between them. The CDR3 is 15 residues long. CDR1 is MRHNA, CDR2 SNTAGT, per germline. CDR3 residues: CASSPGSWGTDTQYF. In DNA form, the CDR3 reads TGTGCCAGCAGTCCTGGTTCGTGGGGCACAGATACGCAGTATTTT.

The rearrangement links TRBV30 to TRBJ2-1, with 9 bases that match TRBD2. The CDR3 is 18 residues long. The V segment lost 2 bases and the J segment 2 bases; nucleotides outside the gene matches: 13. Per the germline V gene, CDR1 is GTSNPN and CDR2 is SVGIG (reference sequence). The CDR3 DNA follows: TGTGCCTGGAGTTTGTTTTGGGGACTAGCTGCGACCTACAATGAGCAGTTCTTC. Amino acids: CAWSLFWGLAATYNEQFF.

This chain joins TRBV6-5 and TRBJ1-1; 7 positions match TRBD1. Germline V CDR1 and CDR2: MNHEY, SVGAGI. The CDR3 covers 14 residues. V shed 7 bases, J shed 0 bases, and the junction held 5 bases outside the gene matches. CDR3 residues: CASNHDRVNTEAFF. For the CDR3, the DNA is TGTGCCAGCAACCACGACAGGGTGAACACTGAAGCTTTCTTT.